This TCR beta chain came from a study of quantifying T cell responses using KT2 cells (dated by TCRdb to the late 2010s). For context, the study as a whole: RNA was DNase-treated and reverse transcribed with TCR alpha and beta constant-region primers, mostly using SuperScript III. PCR2 was performed as a SYBR Green qPCR and was stopped at a predetermined fluorescence threshold so that over-amplification was avoided. The efficiency of the T4 ligation step under optimum conditions was estimated to be greater than 9.5%.

This clonotype appeared a few times. There is no known antigen for this receptor. No much larger clone is present one base from it, and per-base qualities are unavailable. Library creation used UMI-ligation and nested PCR. T4 RNA ligase 1 was used to ligate a single-stranded oligonucleotide containing the Illumina SP2 sequence and a UMI to the 3' end of the cDNA. PCR1 ran around 4 cycles (98°C 15 s, 69°C 30 s, 72°C 40 s); the beta primer was an equimolar mix of RC1.1 and RC1.2 covering TRBC1 and TRBC2. Starting at PCR2, TCR alpha and beta chains were handled separately, and sample indices and Illumina adaptors were added. Placed after an 8-base spacer, the UMI was made up of 12 random nucleotides arranged as two hexamers with a spacer between them. The libraries were sequenced on an Illumina MiSeq using v2 2x251 paired-end chemistry, usually with fewer than 15 samples in each run. PhiX DNA at about 5-8% was added to each sequencing library to increase diversity. In the source study's methods: The raw reads were converted into FASTQ with bcl2fastq and then demultiplexed by dual indices with Demultiplexor. V and J genes were assigned by Decombinator through tag matching, with a single base-pair mismatch permitted. Collapsinator used UMIs to correct both sequencing errors and frequency errors arising from PCR heterogeneity. CDR3Translator turned Decombinator identifiers into nucleotide sequence, translated that sequence into amino acids, and pulled out the CDR3 based on C- and N-terminal motifs. A cluster of KT2 sequences that shared one unique molecular identifier was counted as a single distinct KT2 TCR. TCRdb ran its own pipeline on the public reads, namely fastp trimming at Q25 and MiXCR clone calling, and kept in-frame beta chains. Rows with a matching CDR3 protein are joined into one entry that keeps the most common DNA and genes. In this record, the V and J calls reflect TCRdb's handling and not the investigators' own analysis. Here the sample has 40,000 to 50,000 distinct CDR3 sequences; about 18% occur a single time. The biggest ten clones account for around two fifths of the sample.

From the germline V gene (reference sequence), CDR1 is PRHDT and CDR2 is FYEKMQ. V was cut back by 1 base and J by 11 bases, leaving a gap of 7 bases between them. The CDR3, cysteine through phenylalanine, is 11 amino acids long. This entry keeps only the CDR3 DNA: 33 bases, framed from base 1. What the work shows at the level of the full study, not this receptor alone: KT2 sequences were detected down to the lowest spike-in tested, about one KT2 cell per 100,000 PBMC. The study did not include a side-by-side comparison of this pipeline with other TCR sequencing techniques. Counts of KT2 alpha and beta sequences scaled linearly with input KT2 cell number over several orders of magnitude. At very high KT2 spike-in numbers, detection of KT2 sequences reached saturation.

Known numbers of KT2, a T cell clone whose TCR had been sequenced previously, were spiked into unfractionated PBMC to test the sensitivity and accuracy of the pipeline. A range of KT2-to-PBMC ratios was produced by mixing KT2 cells with a fixed number of PBMC. This clonotype was sampled from a human donor. Sequencing input: PBMCs spiked with cells of the T cell clone KT2. The chain is encoded by TRBV13 joined to TRBJ2-3, and TRBD1 may be the D gene, going by 5 matching bases. The CDR3 has the sequence CASSLVGEQYF. The sequenced DNA is TGTGCCAGCAGCTTAGTAGGGGAGCAGTATTTT. The full variable domain, with segments outside the CDR3 supplied by the reference TRBV13 and TRBJ2-3 proteins, appears as AAGVIQSPRHLIKEKRETATLKCYPIPRHDTVYWYQQGPGQDPQFLISFYEKMQSDKGSIPDRFSAQQFSDYHSELNMSSLELGDSALYFCASSLVGEQYFGPGTRLTVL.